The clone carrying this T cell receptor beta chain was picked up one time. Antigen: not known. Using immunoSEQ multiplex PCR, the repertoire was profiled, and TCRdb retains in-frame clones only, with some absent. The table includes roughly 200,000 clones, approximately 91% detected once. This specimen belongs to a study of T cell responses to AZD1222 COVID-19 vaccine. Second-dose schedules of about 4 or about 12 weeks were combined. Study findings and constraints: Just a handful of AZD1222 recipients were seropositive at baseline. Clonal diversity may have been underestimated, and the donors were mostly white British, with more females than males. Regions 160-218 and 743-854 held dominance among vaccine-associated CD4 TCRs, which spanned spike.

From germline, CDR1 is SGHRS and CDR2 YFSETQ. V shed 0 bases and J shed 11 bases, with 11 bases lying between them. This CDR3 has 13 residues. The genes are TRBV5-1 and TRBJ1-4; D gene ambiguous. This TCR derives from an adult who received the AZD1222 COVID-19 vaccine. Sequenced here: peripheral blood, sampled 28 days after the second AZD1222 dose. The CDR3: CASSLVPEQKLFF. The CDR3, as DNA: TGCGCCAGCAGCTTGGTCCCAGAACAGAAACTGTTTTTT.